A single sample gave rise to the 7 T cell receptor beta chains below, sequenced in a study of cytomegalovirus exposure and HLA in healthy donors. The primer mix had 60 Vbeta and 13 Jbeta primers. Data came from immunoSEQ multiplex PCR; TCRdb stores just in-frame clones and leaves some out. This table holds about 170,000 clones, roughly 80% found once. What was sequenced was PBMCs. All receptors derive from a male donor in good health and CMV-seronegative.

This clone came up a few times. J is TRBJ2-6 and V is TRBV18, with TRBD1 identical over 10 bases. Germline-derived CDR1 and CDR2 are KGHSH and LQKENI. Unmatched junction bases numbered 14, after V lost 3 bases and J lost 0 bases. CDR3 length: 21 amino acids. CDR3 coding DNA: TGTGCCAGCTCACCGCTGTACCTCACCGGGACAGGGGACTCTGGGGCCAACGTCCTGACTTTC. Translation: CASSPLYLTGTGDSGANVLTF.

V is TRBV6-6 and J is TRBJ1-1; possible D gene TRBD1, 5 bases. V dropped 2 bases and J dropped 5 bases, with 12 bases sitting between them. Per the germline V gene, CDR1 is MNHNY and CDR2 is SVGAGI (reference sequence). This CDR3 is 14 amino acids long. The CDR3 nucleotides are TGTGCCAGCAGTTACGTGGGGAAGGGGACTGAAGCTTTCTTT. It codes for CASSYVGKGTEAFF.

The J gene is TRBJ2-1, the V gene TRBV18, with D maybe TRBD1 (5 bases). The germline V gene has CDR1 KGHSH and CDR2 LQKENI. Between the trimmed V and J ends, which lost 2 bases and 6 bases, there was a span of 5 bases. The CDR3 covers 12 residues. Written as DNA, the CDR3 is TGTGCCAGCTCACCAGACAGCAATGAGCAGTTCTTC. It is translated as CASSPDSNEQFF.

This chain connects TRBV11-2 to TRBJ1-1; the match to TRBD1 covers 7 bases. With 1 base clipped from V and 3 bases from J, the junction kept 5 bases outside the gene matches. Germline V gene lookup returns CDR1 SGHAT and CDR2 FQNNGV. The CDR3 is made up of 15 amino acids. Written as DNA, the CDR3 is TGTGCCAGCAGCTTAGGCCCAGGGGGTTACACTGAAGCTTTCTTT. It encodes CASSLGPGGYTEAFF.

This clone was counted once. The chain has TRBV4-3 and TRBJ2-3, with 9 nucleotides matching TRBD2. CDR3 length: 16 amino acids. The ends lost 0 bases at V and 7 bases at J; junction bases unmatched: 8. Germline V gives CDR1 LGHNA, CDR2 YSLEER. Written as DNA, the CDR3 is TGCGCCAGCAGCCAAGATGGCCTAGCGGGAAGGTATACGCAGTATTTT. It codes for CASSQDGLAGRYTQYF.

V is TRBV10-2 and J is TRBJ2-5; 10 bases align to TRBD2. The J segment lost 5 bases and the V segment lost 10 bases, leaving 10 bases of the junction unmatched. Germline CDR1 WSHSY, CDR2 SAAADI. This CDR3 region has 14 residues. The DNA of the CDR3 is TGCGCCACAGCGGACCTAGCGGGAGTGGAGACCCAGTACTTC. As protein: CATADLAGVETQYF.

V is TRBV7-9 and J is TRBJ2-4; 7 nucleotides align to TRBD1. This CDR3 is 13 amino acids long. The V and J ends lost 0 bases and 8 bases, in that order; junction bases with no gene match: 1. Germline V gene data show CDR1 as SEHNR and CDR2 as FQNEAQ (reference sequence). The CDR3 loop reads CASSLADRDIQYF. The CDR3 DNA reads TGTGCCAGCAGCTTAGCCGACAGGGACATTCAGTACTTC.